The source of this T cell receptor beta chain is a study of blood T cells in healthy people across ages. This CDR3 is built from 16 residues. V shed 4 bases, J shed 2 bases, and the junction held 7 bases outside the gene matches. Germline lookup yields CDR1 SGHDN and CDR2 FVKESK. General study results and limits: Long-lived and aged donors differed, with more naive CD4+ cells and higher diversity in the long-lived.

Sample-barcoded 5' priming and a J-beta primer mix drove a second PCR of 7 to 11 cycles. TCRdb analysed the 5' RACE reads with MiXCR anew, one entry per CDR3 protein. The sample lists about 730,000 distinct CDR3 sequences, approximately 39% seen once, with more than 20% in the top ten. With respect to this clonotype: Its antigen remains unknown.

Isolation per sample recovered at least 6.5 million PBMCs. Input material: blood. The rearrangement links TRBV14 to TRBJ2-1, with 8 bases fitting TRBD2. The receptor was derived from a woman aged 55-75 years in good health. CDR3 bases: TGTGCCAGCAGCCCGTGGACTAGCATAGCCTACAATGAGCAGTTCTTC. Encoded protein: CASSPWTSIAYNEQFF.